The following is a TCR beta chain sequence with its context. This sample stems from a study of blood T cell repertoires in COVID-19. Study-level information: There were acute and convalescent COVID-19 samples, and they came from the United States, Italy and Spain. T cells, B-cell-depleted T cells, or PBMCs supplied cDNA or gDNA.

The CDR3 is 16 residues long. Germline V gene lookup returns CDR1 LNHNV and CDR2 YYDKDF (reference sequence). Trimming shortened V by 1 base and J by 0 bases, and 10 bases separated the two germline ends. Study processing details: Amplified reference gene primers provided the basis for estimating nucleated cell counts. The protocol was immunoSEQ multiplex PCR, while the TCRdb copy is restricted to in-frame clones and leaves out a portion. For V, J and clone size, that table is used; D and trimming come from the DNA. The sample lists 70,000 to 100,000 clones; almost 90% were seen once. The sequence derives from an elderly woman with active or convalescent COVID-19. The J gene is TRBJ1-3, the V gene TRBV15, with D maybe TRBD1 (6 bases). Sequenced: peripheral blood. The CDR3: CATSRGDRSSGNTIYF. For the CDR3, the DNA is TGTGCCACCAGCAGAGGTGACAGGAGCTCTGGAAACACCATATATTTT.